The rows below give T cell receptor beta chains drawn from one sample of a study of CD8+ T cells in alopecia areata. TCRdb's copy holds only in-frame clones and misses some; the assay was immunoSEQ multiplex PCR. This table has about 90,000 clones, around 47% appearing once. The sample in question was CD8+ T cells sorted from blood, obtained at week 24, from a patient treated with tofacitinib. The origin of the receptors is a human donor with alopecia areata. Each CDR3 is given with its conserved first and last residue. D genes are given only for firm matches. A clone size is listed for some rows: how often the clone was seen (once, few, many), or a class if it is expanded.

j_call | v_call | clone_size | d_call | cdr3_nt | cdr3_aa
TRBJ2-2 | TRBV9 | . | . | TGTGCCAGCAGCCTAATCTCGGGTTGGGAGCTGTTTTTT | CASSLISGWELFF
TRBJ2-2 | TRBV29-1 | few | TRBD2 | TGCAGCGTCACCGGACTAGCGGGAGACGGGAACACCGGGGAGCTGTTTTTT | CSVTGLAGDGNTGELFF
TRBJ2-5 | TRBV7-6 | . | . | TGTGCCAGCAGCTTAGGGAGTTCGTCGGAGACCCAGTACTTC | CASSLGSSSETQYF
TRBJ1-1 | TRBV7-9 | . | . | TGTGCCAGCAGCTTAACAGGGTTCGGAGCTTTCTTT | CASSLTGFGAFF
TRBJ1-4 | TRBV13 | . | . | TGTGCCAGCAGCCCACTGAGGGGGGAAAAACTGTTTTTT | CASSPLRGEKLFF
TRBJ2-7 | TRBV4-1 | . | TRBD2 | TGCGCCAGCAGCCAAGGCCGGGGGGGCGCATCCTACGAGCAGTACTTC | CASSQGRGGASYEQYF
TRBJ2-7 | TRBV5-5 | . | TRBD1 | TGTGCCAGCAGCTTGTCCGCAGGGGGCATGCACGAGCAGTACTTC | CASSLSAGGMHEQYF
TRBJ2-7 | TRBV4-1 | . | . | TGCGCCAGCAGCCAGACAGGACAAAGTTCAAACGAGCAGTACTTC | CASSQTGQSSNEQYF
TRBJ1-2 | TRBV30 | . | . | TGTGCCTGGAGTGTACCAGGGGCCTATGGCTACACCTTC | CAWSVPGAYGYTF
TRBJ2-3 | TRBV5-1 | . | . | TGCGCCAGCAGCTTTCAAAGGAGCACTACAGATACGCAGTATTTT | CASSFQRSTTDTQYF
TRBJ2-1 | TRBV2 | few | . | TGTGCCAGCAGTGAAGCGGCACGGCCAGCCTACAATGAGCAGTTCTTC | CASSEAARPAYNEQFF
TRBJ1-1 | TRBV27 | . | . | TGTGCCAGCAGTTTAGTAGGGAACACTGAAGCTTTCTTT | CASSLVGNTEAFF
TRBJ2-7 | TRBV6-6 | few | TRBD2 | TGTGCCAGCAAATTACCGGGACTAACATACGAGCAGTACTTC | CASKLPGLTYEQYF
TRBJ1-2 | TRBV29-1 | . | . | TGCAGCGTGGGAAGTTCCCATTATGGCTACACCTTC | CSVGSSHYGYTF
TRBJ1-1 | TRBV4-3 | . | . | TGCGCCAGCAGCCAAGCGGGGAACACTGAAGCTTTCTTT | CASSQAGNTEAFF
TRBJ2-1 | TRBV9 | once | TRBD2 | TGTGCCAGCAGCCCACGGCCGGGTGGGCTAGCGGGAAACAATGAGCAGTTCTTC | CASSPRPGGLAGNNEQFF